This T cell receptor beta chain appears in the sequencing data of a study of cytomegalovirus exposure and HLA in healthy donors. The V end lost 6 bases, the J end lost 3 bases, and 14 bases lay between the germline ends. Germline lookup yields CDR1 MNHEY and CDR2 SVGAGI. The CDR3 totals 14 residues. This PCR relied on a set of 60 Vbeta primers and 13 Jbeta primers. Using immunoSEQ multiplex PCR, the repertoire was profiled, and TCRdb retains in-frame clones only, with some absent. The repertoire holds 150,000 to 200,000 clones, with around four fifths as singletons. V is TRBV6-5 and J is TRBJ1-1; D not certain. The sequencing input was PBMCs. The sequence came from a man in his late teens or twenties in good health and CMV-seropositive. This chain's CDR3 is CASSPGVPDTEAFF. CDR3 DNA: TGTGCCAGCAGCCCCGGGGTTCCAGACACTGAAGCTTTCTTT.